One sample yielded the 3 T cell receptor beta chains listed below, sequenced in a study of spatial heterogeneity in lung cancer. The time point here: sample taken at primary tumor resection. MiXCR, run by TCRdb on the 5' RACE reads, gives a single entry per CDR3 protein. This sample yields about 92,000 distinct CDR3 sequences, of which 12% are seen a single time; more than 40% belongs to the top ten. The sequencing used PBMCs, collected at surgery. The receptor source for this set is a male donor with early-stage non-small cell lung cancer.

This clonotype has a handful of counts. The gene calls are TRBV27 and TRBJ2-1; possibly TRBD2 for D (6 bases). Germline V lookup: CDR1 MNHEY, CDR2 SMNVEV (reference sequence). V lost 5 bases, J lost 2 bases, and 22 bases lay in between. The CDR3 is 18 amino acids. The CDR3: CASSPPGAVRRAYNEQFF. CDR3 in DNA: TGTGCCAGCAGTCCCCCCGGGGCGGTTCGGAGGGCCTACAATGAGCAGTTCTTC.

The J gene is TRBJ2-3, the V gene TRBV19; 7 positions agree with TRBD2. The CDR3 is 15 amino acids. CDR1 is LNHDA and CDR2 is SQIVND in the germline V gene (reference sequence). Trimming at V came to 5 bases and at J to 3 bases, leaving 8 bases not matched to a gene. The CDR3 DNA reads as TGTGCCAGTAGTCCTGCGGGAGTACAAACAGATACGCAGTATTTT. It is translated as CASSPAGVQTDTQYF.

The gene calls are TRBV4-3 and TRBJ1-1, with D hard to call. Trimming left V 0 bases short and J 0 bases short, with 8 bases between. Germline CDR1 reads LGHNA; CDR2 reads YSLEER. The CDR3 loop spans 15 amino acids. The CDR3 DNA sequence: TGCGCCAGCAGCCAAGATCAGGACCTGAACACTGAAGCTTTCTTT. Translating it yields CASSQDQDLNTEAFF.